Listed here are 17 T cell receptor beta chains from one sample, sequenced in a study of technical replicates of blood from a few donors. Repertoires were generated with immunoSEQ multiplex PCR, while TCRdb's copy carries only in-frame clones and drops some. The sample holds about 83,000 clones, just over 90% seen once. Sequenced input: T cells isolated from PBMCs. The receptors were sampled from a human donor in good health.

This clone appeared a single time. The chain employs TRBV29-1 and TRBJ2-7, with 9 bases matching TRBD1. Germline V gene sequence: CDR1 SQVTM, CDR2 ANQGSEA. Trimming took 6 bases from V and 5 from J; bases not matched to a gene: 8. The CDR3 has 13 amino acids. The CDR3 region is CSVTGTGRHEQYF. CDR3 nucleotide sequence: TGCAGCGTCACCGGGACAGGGAGGCACGAGCAGTACTTC.

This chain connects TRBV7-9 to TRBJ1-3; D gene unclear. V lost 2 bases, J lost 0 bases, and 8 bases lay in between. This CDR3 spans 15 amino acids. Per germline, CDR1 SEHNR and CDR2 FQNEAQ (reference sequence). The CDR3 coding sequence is TGTGCCAGCAGCTTAATGGGCGACTCTGGAAACACCATATATTTT. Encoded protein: CASSLMGDSGNTIYF.

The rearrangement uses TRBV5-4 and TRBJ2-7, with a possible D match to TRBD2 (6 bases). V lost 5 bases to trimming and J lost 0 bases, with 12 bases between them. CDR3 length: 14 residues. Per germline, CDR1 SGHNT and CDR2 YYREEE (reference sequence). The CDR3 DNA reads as TGTGCCAGCAGGTCCTTAGCGGACTCCTACGAGCAGTACTTC. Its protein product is CASRSLADSYEQYF.

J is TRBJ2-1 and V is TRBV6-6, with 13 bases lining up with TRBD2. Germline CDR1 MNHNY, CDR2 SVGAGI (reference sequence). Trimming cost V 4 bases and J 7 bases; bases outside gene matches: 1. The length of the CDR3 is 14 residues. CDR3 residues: CASSSGLAGNEQFF. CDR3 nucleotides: TGTGCCAGCAGTTCGGGACTAGCGGGGAATGAGCAGTTCTTC.

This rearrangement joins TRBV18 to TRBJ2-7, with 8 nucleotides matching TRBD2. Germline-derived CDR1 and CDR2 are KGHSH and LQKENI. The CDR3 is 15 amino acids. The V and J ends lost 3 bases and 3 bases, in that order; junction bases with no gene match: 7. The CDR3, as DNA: TGTGCCAGCTCACCTAGCGGGAAAGGGATCTACGAGCAGTACTTC. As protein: CASSPSGKGIYEQYF.

The CDR3 DNA sequence: TGTGCCAGCAGTTTCCCCGGGGGGAATGAGCAGTTCTTC. Its translation is CASSFPGGNEQFF. The V and J genes are TRBV6-5 and TRBJ2-1, with 7 bases aligning to TRBD2. V dropped 4 bases and J dropped 7; count of bases not matched to a gene: 4. Looked up from germline, CDR1 is MNHEY and CDR2 is SVGAGI. This CDR3 has 13 amino acids.

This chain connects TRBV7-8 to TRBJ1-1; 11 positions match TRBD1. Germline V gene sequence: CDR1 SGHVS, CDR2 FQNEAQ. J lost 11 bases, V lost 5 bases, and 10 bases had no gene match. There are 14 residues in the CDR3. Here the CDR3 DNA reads TGTGCCAGCAGCATGGACAGGGGGCGGGCGAGTGCTTTCTTT. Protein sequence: CASSMDRGRASAFF.

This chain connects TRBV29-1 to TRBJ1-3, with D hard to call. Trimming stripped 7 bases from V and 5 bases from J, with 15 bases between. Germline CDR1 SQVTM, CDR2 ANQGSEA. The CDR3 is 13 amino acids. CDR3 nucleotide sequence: TGCAGCGCCCAGGTATCCTTAAGAAACACCATATATTTT. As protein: CSAQVSLRNTIYF.

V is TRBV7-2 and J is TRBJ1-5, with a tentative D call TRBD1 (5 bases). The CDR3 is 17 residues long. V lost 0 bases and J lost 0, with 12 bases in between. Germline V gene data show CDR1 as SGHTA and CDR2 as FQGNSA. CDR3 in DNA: TGTGCCAGCAGCTTAGCGGGGCTTCTCTATAGCAATCAGCCCCAGCATTTT. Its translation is CASSLAGLLYSNQPQHF.

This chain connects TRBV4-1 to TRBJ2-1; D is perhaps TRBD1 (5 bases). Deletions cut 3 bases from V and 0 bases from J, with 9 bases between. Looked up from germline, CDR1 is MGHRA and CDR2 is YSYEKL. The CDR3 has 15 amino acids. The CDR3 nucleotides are TGCGCCAGCAGCCACAGGGCCAGCTCCTACAATGAGCAGTTCTTC. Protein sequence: CASSHRASSYNEQFF.

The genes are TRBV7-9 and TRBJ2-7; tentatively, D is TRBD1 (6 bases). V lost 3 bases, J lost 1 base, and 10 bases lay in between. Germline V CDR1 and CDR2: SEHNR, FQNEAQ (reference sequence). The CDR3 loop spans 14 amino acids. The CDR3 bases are TGTGCCAGCAGCTTCGTGACAGGATCCTACGAGCAGTACTTC. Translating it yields CASSFVTGSYEQYF.

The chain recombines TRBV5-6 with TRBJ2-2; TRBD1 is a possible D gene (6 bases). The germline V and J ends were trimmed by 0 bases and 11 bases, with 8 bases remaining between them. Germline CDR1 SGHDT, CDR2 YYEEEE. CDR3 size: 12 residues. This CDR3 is CASSLGQVELFF. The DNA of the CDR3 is TGTGCCAGCAGCTTGGGACAGGTCGAGCTGTTTTTT.

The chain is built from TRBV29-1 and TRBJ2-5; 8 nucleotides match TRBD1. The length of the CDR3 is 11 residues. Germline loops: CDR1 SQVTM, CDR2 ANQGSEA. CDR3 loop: CTGQGQETQYF. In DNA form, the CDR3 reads TGCACCGGACAGGGACAAGAGACCCAGTACTTC.

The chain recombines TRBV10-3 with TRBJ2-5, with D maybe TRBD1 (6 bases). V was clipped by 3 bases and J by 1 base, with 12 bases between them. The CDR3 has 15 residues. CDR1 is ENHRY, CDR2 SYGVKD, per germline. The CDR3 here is CAISDVNRAQETQYF. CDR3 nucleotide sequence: TGTGCCATCAGTGATGTAAACAGGGCCCAAGAGACCCAGTACTTC.

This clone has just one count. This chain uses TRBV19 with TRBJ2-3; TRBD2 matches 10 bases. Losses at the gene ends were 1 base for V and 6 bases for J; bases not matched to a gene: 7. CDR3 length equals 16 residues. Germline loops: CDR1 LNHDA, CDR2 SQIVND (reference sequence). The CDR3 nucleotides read TGTGCCAGTAGTATAGCTCTAGCGGGGGTAGCGGATACGCAGTATTTT. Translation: CASSIALAGVADTQYF.

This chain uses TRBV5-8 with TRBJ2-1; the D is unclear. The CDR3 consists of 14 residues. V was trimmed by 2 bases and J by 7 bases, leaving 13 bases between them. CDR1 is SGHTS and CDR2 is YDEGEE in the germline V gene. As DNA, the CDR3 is TGTGCCAGCAGCTTTGCGGTTTTTGGAAATGAGCAGTTCTTC. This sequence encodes CASSFAVFGNEQFF.

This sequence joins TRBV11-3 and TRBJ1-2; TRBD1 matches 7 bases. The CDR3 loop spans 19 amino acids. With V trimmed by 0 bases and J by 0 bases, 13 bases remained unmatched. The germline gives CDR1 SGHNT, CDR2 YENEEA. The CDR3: CASSLEGQILTHANYGYTF. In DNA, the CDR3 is TGTGCCAGCAGCTTAGAGGGACAGATCTTAACCCACGCTAACTATGGCTACACCTTC.